This TCR beta chain was retrieved from a study of glioma-infiltrating T cells after dendritic cell vaccination. Study details: Glioblastoma patients came from Phase I and II dendritic cell vaccination trials. Dendritic cell vaccine was injected intradermally three times, biweekly.

Amplification used 60 V beta primers and 13 J beta primers. Some clones are missing from TCRdb's copy, which holds only in-frame ones; the method was immunoSEQ multiplex PCR. Here the sample spans approximately 99,000 clones, 80% being singletons. The sample's time point: after dendritic cell vaccination, including at tumor progression/relapse. V lost 5 bases, J lost 4 bases, and 12 bases lay in between. The CDR3 loop spans 14 amino acids. CDR1 is SGHAT, CDR2 FQNNGV, per germline. The chain combines TRBV11-2 with TRBJ1-5; D not resolved. The clonotype was recovered from a human donor with glioblastoma. The source was blood, collected after dendritic cell vaccination. CDR3: CASSPRPGNQPQHF. CDR3 nucleotides: TGTGCCAGCAGCCCACGGCCGGGGAATCAGCCCCAGCATTTT.